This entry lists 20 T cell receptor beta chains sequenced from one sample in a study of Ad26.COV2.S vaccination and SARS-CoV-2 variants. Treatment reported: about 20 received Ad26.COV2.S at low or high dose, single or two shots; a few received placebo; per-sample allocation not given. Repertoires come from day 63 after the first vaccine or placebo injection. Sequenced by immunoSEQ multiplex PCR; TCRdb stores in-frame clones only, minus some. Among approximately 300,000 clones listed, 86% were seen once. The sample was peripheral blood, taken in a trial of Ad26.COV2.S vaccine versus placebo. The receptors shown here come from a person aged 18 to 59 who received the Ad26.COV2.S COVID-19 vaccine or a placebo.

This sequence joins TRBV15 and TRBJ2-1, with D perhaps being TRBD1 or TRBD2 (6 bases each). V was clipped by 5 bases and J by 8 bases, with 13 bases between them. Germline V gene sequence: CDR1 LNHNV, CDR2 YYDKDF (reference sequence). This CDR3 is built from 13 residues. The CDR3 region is CATSALRGDEQFF. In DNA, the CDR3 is TGTGCCACCAGCGCCTTGAGGGGGGATGAGCAGTTCTTC.

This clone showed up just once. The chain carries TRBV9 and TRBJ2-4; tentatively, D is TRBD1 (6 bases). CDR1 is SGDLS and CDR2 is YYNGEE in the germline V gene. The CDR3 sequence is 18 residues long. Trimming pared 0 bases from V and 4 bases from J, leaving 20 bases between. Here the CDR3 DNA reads TGTGCCAGCAGCGTAGAGGAAAGGGGGACACCCAAAAAAAACATTCAGTACTTC. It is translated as CASSVEERGTPKKNIQYF. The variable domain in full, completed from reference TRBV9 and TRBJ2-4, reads DSGVTQTPKHLITATGQRVTLRCSPRSGDLSVYWYQQSLDQGLQFLIQYYNGEERAKGNILERFSAQQFPDLHSELNLSSLELGDSALYFCASSVEERGTPKKNIQYFGAGTRLSVL.

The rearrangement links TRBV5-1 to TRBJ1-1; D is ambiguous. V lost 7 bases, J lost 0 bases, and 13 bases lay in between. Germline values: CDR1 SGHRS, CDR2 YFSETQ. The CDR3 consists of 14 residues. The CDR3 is CASRPMTMNTEAFF. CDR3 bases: TGCGCCAGCCGACCGATGACGATGAACACTGAAGCTTTCTTT.

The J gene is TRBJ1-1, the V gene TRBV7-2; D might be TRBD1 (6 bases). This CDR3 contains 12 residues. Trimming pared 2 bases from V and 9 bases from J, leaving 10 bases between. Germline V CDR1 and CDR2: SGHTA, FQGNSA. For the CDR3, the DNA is TGTGCCAGCAGCTTAAAGGGGGGAAAAGCTTTCTTT. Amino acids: CASSLKGGKAFF.

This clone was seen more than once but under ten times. The CDR3 sequence is CASSQNRGHNSPLHF. In DNA form, the CDR3 reads TGTGCCAGCAGCCAAAACAGGGGGCATAATTCACCCCTCCACTTT. V is TRBV4-2 and J is TRBJ1-6; 9 positions agree with TRBD1. The junction had 1 base not matched to a gene; V was cut back by 2 bases and J by 5 bases. The CDR3 loop spans 15 amino acids. The germline V gene encodes CDR1 LGHNA and CDR2 YNFKEQ.

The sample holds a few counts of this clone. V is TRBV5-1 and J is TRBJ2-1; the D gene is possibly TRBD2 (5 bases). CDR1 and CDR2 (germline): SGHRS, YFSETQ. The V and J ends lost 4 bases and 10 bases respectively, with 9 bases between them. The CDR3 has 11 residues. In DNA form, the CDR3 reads TGCGCCAGCAGCGACTATGAAGAGCAGTTCTTC. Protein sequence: CASSDYEEQFF.

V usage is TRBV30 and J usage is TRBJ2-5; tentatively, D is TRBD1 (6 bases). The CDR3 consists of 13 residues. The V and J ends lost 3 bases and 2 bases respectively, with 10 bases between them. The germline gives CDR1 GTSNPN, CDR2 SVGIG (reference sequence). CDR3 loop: CAWSGRGQETQYF. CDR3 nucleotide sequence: TGTGCCTGGAGCGGAAGGGGGCAAGAGACCCAGTACTTC.

CDR3 loop: CASSSRLAGGQETQYF. The CDR3, as DNA: TGTGCCAGCAGCTCTAGACTAGCGGGGGGCCAAGAGACCCAGTACTTC. The genes are TRBV11-2 and TRBJ2-5; 13 bases line up with TRBD2. Unmatched junction bases numbered 3, after V lost 4 bases and J lost 1 base. CDR3 length equals 16 residues. The V gene's germline CDR1 is SGHAT and CDR2 FQNNGV.

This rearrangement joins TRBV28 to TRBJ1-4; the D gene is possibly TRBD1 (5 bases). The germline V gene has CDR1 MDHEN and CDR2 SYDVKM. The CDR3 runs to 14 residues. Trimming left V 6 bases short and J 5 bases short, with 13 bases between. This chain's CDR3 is CASSPLRGNEKLFF. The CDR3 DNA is TGTGCCAGCAGCCCACTTCGGGGGAATGAAAAACTGTTTTTT.

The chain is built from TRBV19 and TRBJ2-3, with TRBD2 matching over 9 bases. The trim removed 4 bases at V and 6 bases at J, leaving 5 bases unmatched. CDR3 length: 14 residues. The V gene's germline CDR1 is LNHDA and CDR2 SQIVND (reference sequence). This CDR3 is CASSSGGAGDTQYF. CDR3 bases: TGTGCCAGTAGTAGCGGGGGGGCCGGGGATACGCAGTATTTT.

DNA for the CDR3: TGTGCCAGCAGTTACCAGGGGCTTGGCACCGGGGAGCTGTTTTTT. Translation gives CASSYQGLGTGELFF. The rearrangement uses TRBV27 and TRBJ2-2; D may be TRBD1 (6 bases). Germline assignment: CDR1 MNHEY and CDR2 SMNVEV (reference sequence). Between the trimmed V and J ends, which lost 4 bases and 4 bases, there was a span of 13 bases. This CDR3 spans 15 amino acids.

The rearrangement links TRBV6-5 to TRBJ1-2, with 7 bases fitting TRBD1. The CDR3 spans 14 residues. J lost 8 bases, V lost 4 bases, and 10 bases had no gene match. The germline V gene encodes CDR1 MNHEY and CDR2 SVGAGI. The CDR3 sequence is CASSSSWTGGGYTF. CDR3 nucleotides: TGTGCCAGCAGTTCGTCTTGGACAGGCGGGGGCTACACCTTC.

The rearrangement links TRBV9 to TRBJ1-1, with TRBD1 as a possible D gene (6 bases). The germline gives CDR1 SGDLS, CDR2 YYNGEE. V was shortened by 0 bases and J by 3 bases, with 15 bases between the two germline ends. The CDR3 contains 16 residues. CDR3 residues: CASSVGSGGGDTEAFF. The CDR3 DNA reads TGTGCCAGCAGCGTAGGGTCGGGGGGCGGTGACACTGAAGCTTTCTTT.

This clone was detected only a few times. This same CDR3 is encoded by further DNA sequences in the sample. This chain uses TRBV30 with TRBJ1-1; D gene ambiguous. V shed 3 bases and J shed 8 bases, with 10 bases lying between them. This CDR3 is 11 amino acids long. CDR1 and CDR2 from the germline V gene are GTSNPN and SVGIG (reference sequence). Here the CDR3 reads CAWSPTREAFF. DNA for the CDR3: TGTGCCTGGAGCCCTACCCGGGAAGCTTTCTTT.

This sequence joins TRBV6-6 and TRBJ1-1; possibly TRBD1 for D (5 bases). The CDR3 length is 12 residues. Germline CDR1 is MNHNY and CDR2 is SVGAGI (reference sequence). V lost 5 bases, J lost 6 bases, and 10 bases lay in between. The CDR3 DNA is TGTGCCAGCAGTCCAATAGGGGCTGAAGCTTTCTTT. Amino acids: CASSPIGAEAFF.

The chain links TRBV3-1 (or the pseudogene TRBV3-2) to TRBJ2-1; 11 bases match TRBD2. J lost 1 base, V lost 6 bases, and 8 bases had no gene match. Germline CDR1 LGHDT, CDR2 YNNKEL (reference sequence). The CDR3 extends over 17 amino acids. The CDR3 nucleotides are TGTGCCAGCAGTGCCGGGATAGCGGGGGGGTCCTACAATGAGCAGTTCTTC. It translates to CASSAGIAGGSYNEQFF.

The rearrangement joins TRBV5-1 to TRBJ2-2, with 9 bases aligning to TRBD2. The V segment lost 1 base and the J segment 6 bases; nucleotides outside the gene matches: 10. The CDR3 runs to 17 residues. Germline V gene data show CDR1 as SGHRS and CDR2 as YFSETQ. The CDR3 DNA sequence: TGCGCCAGCAGCTTGCCGATGGGAGCGGGGGGATCCGGGGAGCTGTTTTTT. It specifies CASSLPMGAGGSGELFF.

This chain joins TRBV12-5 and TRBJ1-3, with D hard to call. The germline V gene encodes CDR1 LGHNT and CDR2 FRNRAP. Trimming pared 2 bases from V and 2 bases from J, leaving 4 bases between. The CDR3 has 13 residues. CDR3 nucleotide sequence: TGTGCTAGTGGTTTGAGCGCTGGAAACACCATATATTTT. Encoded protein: CASGLSAGNTIYF.

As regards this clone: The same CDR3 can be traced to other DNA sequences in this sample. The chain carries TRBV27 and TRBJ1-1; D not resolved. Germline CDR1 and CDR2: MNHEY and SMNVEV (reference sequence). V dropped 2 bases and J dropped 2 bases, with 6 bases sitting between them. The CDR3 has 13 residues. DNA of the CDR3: TGTGCCAGCAGTTTACGGGCCAACACTGAAGCTTTCTTT. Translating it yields CASSLRANTEAFF.

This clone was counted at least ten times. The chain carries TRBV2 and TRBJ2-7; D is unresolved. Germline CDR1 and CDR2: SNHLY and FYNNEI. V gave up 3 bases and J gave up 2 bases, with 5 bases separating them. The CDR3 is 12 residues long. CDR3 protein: CASSDDTYEQYF. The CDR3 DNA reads TGTGCCAGCAGTGACGACACCTACGAGCAGTACTTC.